Below, 3 T cell receptor beta chains from the same sample are listed, as sequenced in a study of blood T cell repertoires in COVID-19. Here immunoSEQ multiplex PCR was the method, and the copy in TCRdb shows in-frame clones only, minus some. In the table there are 200,000 to 300,000 clones, around 81% of which are singletons. The specimen sequenced was peripheral blood. These TCRs come from a woman aged 55-69 years with active or convalescent COVID-19.

The gene calls are TRBV6-6 and TRBJ1-1; D is perhaps TRBD1 (6 bases). Germline V lookup: CDR1 MNHNY, CDR2 SVGAGI (reference sequence). CDR3 length: 16 amino acids. V was trimmed by 2 bases and J by 4 bases, leaving 17 bases between them. CDR3 DNA sequence: TGTGCCAGCAGTTACGGGCCGGGGGGCAGCAGCACTGAAGCTTTCTTT. Residues: CASSYGPGGSSTEAFF.

The chain carries TRBV4-1 and TRBJ1-6; 7 bases agree with TRBD1. Trimming took 9 bases from V and 6 from J; bases not matched to a gene: 11. The germline V gene has CDR1 MGHRA and CDR2 YSYEKL. The CDR3 covers 15 residues. CDR3 DNA: TGCGCCAGTAGATCACAGGGGTTGGGTAATTCACCCCTCCACTTT. Translation: CASRSQGLGNSPLHF.

The chain is built from TRBV28 and TRBJ1-4; no clear D gene. CDR3 length equals 15 residues. Germline V gene lookup returns CDR1 MDHEN and CDR2 SYDVKM. V dropped 5 bases and J dropped 0 bases, with 10 bases sitting between them. The CDR3 spells CASSTDGATNEKLFF. CDR3 DNA sequence: TGTGCCAGCAGTACCGACGGAGCAACTAATGAAAAACTGTTTTTT.